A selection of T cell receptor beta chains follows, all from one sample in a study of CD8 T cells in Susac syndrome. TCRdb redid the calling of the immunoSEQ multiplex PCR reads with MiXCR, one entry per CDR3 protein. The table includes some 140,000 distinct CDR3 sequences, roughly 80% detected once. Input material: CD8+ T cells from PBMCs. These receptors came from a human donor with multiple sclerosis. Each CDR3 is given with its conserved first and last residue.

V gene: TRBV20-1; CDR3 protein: CSARDPSGGYSYEQYF
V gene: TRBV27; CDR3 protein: CASSLYGGGLVGARGTQYF
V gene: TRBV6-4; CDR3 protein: CASSVPPGRSYNEQFF
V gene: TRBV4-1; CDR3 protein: CASSQERAATATNEKLFF
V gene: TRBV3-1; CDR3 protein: CASSQSPGLAVNEQFF
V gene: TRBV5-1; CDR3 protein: CASTRHATDTQYF
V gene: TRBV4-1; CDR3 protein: CASSQGNPGLAEYNEQFF
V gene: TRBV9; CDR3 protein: CASSVGPDTSSYNEQFF
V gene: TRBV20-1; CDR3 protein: CSAPGYSHIPGGYTF
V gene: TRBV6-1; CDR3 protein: CASSPDATDTQYF
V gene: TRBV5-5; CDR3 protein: CASSPGQGYTGELFF
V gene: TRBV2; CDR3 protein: CASSEEGGCTEAFF
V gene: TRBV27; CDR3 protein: CASSWGRNEQFF
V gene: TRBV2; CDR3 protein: CASSSREQGWGTDTQYF
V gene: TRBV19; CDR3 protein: CASSISKRSEAFF
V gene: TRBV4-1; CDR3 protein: CASSQGESNEQFF
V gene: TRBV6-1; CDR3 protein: CASSEPDWTPGGPYEQYF
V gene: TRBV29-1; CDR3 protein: CSVEDPGTGHEKLFF
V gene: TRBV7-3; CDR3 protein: CASSSDRGTEAFF
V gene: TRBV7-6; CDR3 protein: CASSRYGVGETQYF
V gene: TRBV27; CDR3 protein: CASSLGENTQYF
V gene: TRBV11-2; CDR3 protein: CASSLGVMDIEGFGQETQYF
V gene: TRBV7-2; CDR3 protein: CASSLPQDDWENTEAFF
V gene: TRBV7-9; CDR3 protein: CASSSVASAHNEQFF
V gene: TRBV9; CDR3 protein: CASSPRSGGTRDTQYF
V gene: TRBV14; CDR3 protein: CASSQLGDTQYF
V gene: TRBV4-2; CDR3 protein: CASGQGAYGYTF